This record looks at one T cell receptor beta chain sequence and its context. Its target is not known. Method: immunoSEQ multiplex PCR; TCRdb's copy keeps in-frame clones and lacks some. The repertoire holds some 1.1 million clones, with roughly 77% as singletons. Looked up from germline, CDR1 is MNHEY and CDR2 is SMNVEV (reference sequence). The CDR3 length is 11 residues. V was cut by 10 bases and J by 1 base, with 7 bases left in between. This sample is drawn from a study of shared clonotypes between healthy human individuals. Broader study findings: Sampling included only blood; tissue repertoires likely differ.

This TCR was sampled from a young man in good health. Some clones in this sample may be carry-over from other donors' samples. Material: memory CD4+ T cells from PBMCs. Regarding subset: CD45RA-negative fraction. The chain links TRBV27 to TRBJ1-2; D is unclear. CDR3 protein: CATGVNYGYTF. The DNA of the CDR3 is TGTGCCACCGGGGTTAACTATGGCTACACCTTC.